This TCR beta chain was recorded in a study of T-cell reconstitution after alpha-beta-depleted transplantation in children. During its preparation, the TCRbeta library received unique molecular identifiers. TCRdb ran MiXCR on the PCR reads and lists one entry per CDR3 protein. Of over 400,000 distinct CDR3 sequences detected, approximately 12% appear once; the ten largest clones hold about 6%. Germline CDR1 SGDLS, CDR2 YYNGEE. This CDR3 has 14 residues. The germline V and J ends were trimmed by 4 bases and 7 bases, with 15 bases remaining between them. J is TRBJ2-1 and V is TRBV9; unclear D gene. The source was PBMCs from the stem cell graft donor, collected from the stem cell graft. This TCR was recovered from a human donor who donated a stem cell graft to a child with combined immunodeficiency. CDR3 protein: CASSSGDTRNEQFF. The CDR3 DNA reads TGTGCCAGCAGCTCCGGAGACACAAGGAATGAGCAGTTCTTC. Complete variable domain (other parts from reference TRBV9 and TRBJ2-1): DSGVTQTPKHLITATGQRVTLRCSPRSGDLSVYWYQQSLDQGLQFLIQYYNGEERAKGNILERFSAQQFPDLHSELNLSSLELGDSALYFCASSSGDTRNEQFFGPGTRLTVL.